These T cell receptor beta chains were read from a single sample in a study of T cell responses to AZD1222 COVID-19 vaccine. Assay used: immunoSEQ multiplex PCR; TCRdb lists only in-frame clones, some missing. The sample shows under 200,000 clones, roughly 92% of them seen only once. The source was peripheral blood, collected on day 0 of AZD1222 vaccination. The receptors shown here come from an adult in good health. Both conserved end residues are part of each CDR3. A D gene is named only where the DNA matches it firmly. Clone size, where shown, is once, few, many, or a class for clones that have expanded.

d_call j_call clone_size v_call cdr3_aa cdr3_nt
- TRBJ2-3 few TRBV7-9 CATSPGHLFGAGRTDTQYF TGTGCCACCTCACCGGGACACCTATTTGGGGCAGGGCGCACAGATACGCAGTATTTT
TRBD2 TRBJ2-2 - TRBV7-3 CASSLRIAGVSGELFF TGTGCCAGCAGCTTAAGGATAGCGGGAGTTTCCGGGGAGCTGTTTTTT
- TRBJ2-3 - TRBV5-4 CASSLAYWSTDTQYF TGTGCCAGCAGCTTGGCCTATTGGAGCACAGATACGCAGTATTTT
- TRBJ2-7 - TRBV6-6 CASRGAAATHEQYF TGTGCCAGCAGGGGGGCCGCCGCCACTCACGAGCAGTACTTC
TRBD2 TRBJ2-3 - TRBV4-3 CASSQDPPPTSGGIDTQYF TGCGCCAGCAGCCAAGATCCCCCTCCGACTAGCGGGGGAATAGATACGCAGTATTTT
- TRBJ2-1 - TRBV25-1 CASVFGEGQFF TGTGCTAGCGTGTTCGGCGAAGGGCAGTTCTTC
- TRBJ1-5 - TRBV10-2 CASSESHLNQPQHF TGCGCCAGCAGTGAGAGCCACCTGAATCAGCCCCAGCATTTT
- TRBJ1-3 - TRBV4-1 CASSQRHAGGNTIYF TGCGCCAGCAGCCAAAGACACGCGGGAGGAAACACCATATATTTT
TRBD1 TRBJ2-7 - TRBV5-6 CASSLRGQGYYEQYF TGTGCCAGCAGCCTGCGGGGACAGGGCTACTACGAGCAGTACTTC
- TRBJ1-3 - TRBV19 CASSPLVRSGNTIYF TGTGCCAGTAGTCCCCTTGTGCGGTCTGGAAACACCATATATTTT
- TRBJ1-2 - TRBV5-1 CASSPGLVPNYGYTF TGCGCCAGCAGCCCTGGACTTGTCCCCAACTATGGCTACACCTTC
- TRBJ1-2 - TRBV2 CASRATPNGYTF TGTGCCAGCAGAGCAACACCGAATGGCTACACCTTC
TRBD1 TRBJ1-2 - TRBV2 CASSRTGEYGYTF TGTGCCAGCAGTCGGACAGGGGAATATGGCTACACCTTC
TRBD1 TRBJ1-1 once TRBV12-3/TRBV12-4 CASRLRGTEAFF TGTGCCAGCAGGCTCAGGGGGACTGAAGCTTTCTTT
TRBD1 TRBJ1-4 - TRBV12-3/TRBV12-4 CASSTRDSRIFF TGTGCCAGCAGTACTAGGGACAGCCGTATATTTTTT
- TRBJ1-5 - TRBV30 CAWSGGSNQPQHF TGTGCCTGGAGCGGGGGGAGCAATCAGCCCCAGCATTTT
TRBD1 TRBJ2-2 - TRBV5-1 CASSRDSPNTGELFF TGCGCCAGCAGTCGGGACAGCCCGAACACCGGGGAGCTGTTTTTT
TRBD1 TRBJ1-2 - TRBV19 CASSLATGRRGYTF TGTGCCAGTAGCCTAGCGACAGGGAGAAGGGGCTACACCTTC
- TRBJ2-6 - TRBV30 CASPGSGANVLTF TGTGCCTCCCCCGGGTCTGGGGCCAACGTCCTGACTTTC
- TRBJ2-1 - TRBV2 CASSPQSRRRGEQFF TGTGCCAGCAGTCCCCAGTCGCGTCGGCGGGGCGAGCAGTTCTTC
TRBD2 TRBJ2-2 - TRBV5-1 CASSVTSGMGPANTGELFF TGCGCCAGCAGCGTGACTAGCGGGATGGGGCCGGCGAACACCGGGGAGCTGTTTTTT